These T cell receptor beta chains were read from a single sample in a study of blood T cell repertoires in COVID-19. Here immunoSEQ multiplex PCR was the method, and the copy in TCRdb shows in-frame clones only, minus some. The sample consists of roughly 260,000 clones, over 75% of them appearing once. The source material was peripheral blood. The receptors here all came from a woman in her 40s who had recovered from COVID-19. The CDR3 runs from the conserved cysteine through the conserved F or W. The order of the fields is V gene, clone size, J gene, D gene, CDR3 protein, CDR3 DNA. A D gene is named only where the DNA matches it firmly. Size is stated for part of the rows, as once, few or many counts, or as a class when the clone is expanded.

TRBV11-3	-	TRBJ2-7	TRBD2	CASSLAFTSGSEGEQYF	TGTGCCAGCAGCTTAGCATTCACTAGCGGGAGCGAAGGGGAGCAGTACTTC
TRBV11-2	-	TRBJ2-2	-	CASSPTNTGELFF	TGTGCCAGCAGCCCGACAAACACCGGGGAGCTGTTTTTT
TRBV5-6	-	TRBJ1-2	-	CASSLRGGYTF	TGTGCCAGCAGCTTGAGGGGCGGCTACACCTTC
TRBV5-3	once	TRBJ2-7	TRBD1	CARSWQPWGQGSGPSEQYF	TGTGCCAGAAGCTGGCAGCCTTGGGGACAGGGGTCTGGGCCAAGTGAGCAGTACTTC
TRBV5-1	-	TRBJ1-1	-	CASSPRQFTEAFF	TGCGCCAGCAGCCCAAGACAGTTCACTGAAGCTTTCTTT
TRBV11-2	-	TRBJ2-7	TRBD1	CASTYRGLYYEQYF	TGTGCCTCGACCTACAGGGGGCTATACTACGAGCAGTACTTC
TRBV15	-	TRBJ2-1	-	CATSRDRRSFNEQFF	TGTGCCACCAGCAGGGATAGGAGGAGTTTCAATGAGCAGTTCTTC
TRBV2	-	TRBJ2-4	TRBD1	CASGLQGPGGQNIQYF	TGTGCCAGCGGTCTGCAGGGCCCAGGGGGCCAAAACATTCAGTACTTC
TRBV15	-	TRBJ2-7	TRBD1	CATGRGQGYEQYF	TGTGCCACCGGCAGGGGACAGGGCTACGAGCAGTACTTC
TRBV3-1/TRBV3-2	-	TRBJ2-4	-	CASSQSTGIGNIQYF	TGTGCCAGCAGCCAAAGTACAGGGATCGGAAACATTCAGTACTTC
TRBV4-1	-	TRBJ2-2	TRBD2	CASSRGLAGVGTGELFF	TGCGCCAGCAGCCGGGGACTAGCGGGAGTAGGAACCGGGGAGCTGTTTTTT
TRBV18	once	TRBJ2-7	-	CASSPSHTGDYEQYF	TGTGCCAGCTCACCATCTCACACAGGTGACTACGAGCAGTACTTC
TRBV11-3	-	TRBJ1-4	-	CASSLGSGKLFF	TGTGCCAGCAGCTTAGGATCAGGAAAACTGTTTTTT
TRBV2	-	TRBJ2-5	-	CASSGGETQYF	TGTGCCAGCAGTGGGGGCGAGACCCAGTACTTC
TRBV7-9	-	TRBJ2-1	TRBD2	CASSGLAAQYNEQFF	TGTGCCAGCAGCGGACTAGCGGCCCAGTACAATGAGCAGTTCTTC
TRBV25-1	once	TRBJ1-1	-	CASSEYRGTVNTEAFF	TGTGCCAGCAGTGAATATCGGGGAACTGTGAACACTGAAGCTTTCTTT
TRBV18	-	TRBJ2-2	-	CASSPVGFRGSGELFF	TGTGCCAGCTCACCAGTCGGGTTTCGAGGTTCCGGGGAGCTGTTTTTT
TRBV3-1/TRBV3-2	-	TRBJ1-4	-	CASSQERVSTNEKLFF	TGTGCCAGCAGCCAAGAGAGGGTATCAACTAATGAAAAACTGTTTTTT
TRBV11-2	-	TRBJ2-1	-	CASSLVYVGENEQFF	TGTGCCAGCAGCTTAGTATATGTCGGGGAGAATGAGCAGTTCTTC
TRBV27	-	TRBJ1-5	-	CASSSNRVISNQPQHF	TGTGCCAGCAGTTCAAACAGGGTTATTAGCAATCAGCCCCAGCATTTT
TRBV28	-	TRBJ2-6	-	CASSLGSSGANVLTF	TGTGCCAGCAGTCTTGGGAGCTCTGGGGCCAACGTCCTGACTTTC
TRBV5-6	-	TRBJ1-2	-	CASSFYSGFLGYTF	TGTGCCAGCAGCTTTTACTCGGGATTCCTGGGCTACACCTTC
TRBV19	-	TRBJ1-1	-	CASSTAVSTEAFF	TGTGCCAGTTCAACCGCGGTTAGCACTGAAGCTTTCTTT
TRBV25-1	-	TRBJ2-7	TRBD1	CASRSRDRAYEQYF	TGTGCCAGCAGATCCCGGGACAGGGCCTACGAGCAGTACTTC
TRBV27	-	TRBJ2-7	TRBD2	CASSLGLAGSYEQYF	TGTGCCAGCAGTTTAGGGCTAGCGGGCTCCTACGAGCAGTACTTC
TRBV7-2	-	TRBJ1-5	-	CASSLQVSNQPQHF	TGTGCCAGCAGCTTACAGGTTAGCAATCAGCCCCAGCATTTT
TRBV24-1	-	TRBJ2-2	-	CAAGKGPSNTGELFF	TGTGCCGCGGGGAAGGGACCATCAAACACCGGGGAGCTGTTTTTT
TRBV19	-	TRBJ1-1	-	CASSIIAGNTEAFF	TGTGCCAGTAGTATTATCGCGGGGAACACTGAAGCTTTCTTT
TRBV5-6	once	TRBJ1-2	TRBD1	CASSRPGTGDLYGYTF	TGTGCCAGCAGCCGTCCCGGGACAGGGGACCTCTATGGCTACACCTTC
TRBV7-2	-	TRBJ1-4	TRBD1	CASSLMSVAGGSKLFF	TGTGCCAGCAGCTTAATGTCCGTGGCAGGGGGAAGCAAACTGTTTTTT